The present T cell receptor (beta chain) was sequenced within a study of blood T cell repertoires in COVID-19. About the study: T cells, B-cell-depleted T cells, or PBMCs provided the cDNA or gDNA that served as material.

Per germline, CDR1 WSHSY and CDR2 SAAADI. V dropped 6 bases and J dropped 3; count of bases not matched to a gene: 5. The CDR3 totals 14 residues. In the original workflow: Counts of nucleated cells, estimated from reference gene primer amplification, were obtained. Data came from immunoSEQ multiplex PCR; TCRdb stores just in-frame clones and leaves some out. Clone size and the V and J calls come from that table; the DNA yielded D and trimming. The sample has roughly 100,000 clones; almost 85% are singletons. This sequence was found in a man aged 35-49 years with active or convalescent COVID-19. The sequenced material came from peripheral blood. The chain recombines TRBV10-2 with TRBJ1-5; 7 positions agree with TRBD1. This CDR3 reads CASRTGTDNQPQHF. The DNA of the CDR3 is TGCGCCAGCAGAACCGGGACAGACAATCAGCCCCAGCATTTT.